This T cell receptor (beta chain) was identified in a study of T cells in localized non-small cell lung cancer. Study-wide points: It remains possible that heterogeneity exists, since only one tumor region was sequenced. Uninvolved adjacent lung had higher T cell clonality than tumor and all other tissues. Median detection of top 100 tumor clones in adjacent lung was around 57 clones. Greater T cell density in blood accompanied longer overall survival.

The repertoire was sequenced with immunoSEQ multiplex PCR; TCRdb's copy has only in-frame clones and lacks some. The table lists about 11,000 clones, over 75% of them singletons. The sample holds one count of this clone. Its specificity is unknown. Between the trimmed V and J ends, which lost 0 bases and 4 bases, there was a span of 9 bases. This CDR3 is built from 13 residues. Germline values: CDR1 GTSNPN, CDR2 SVGIG (reference sequence). This receptor was identified in a male donor at least 60 years old with stage I lung adenocarcinoma. The chain carries TRBV30 and TRBJ1-2; D is uncertain. This specimen was peripheral blood, taken before any cancer treatment. This CDR3 is CAWSVTSGYGYTF. The CDR3 nucleotides are TGTGCCTGGAGTGTAACCTCCGGCTATGGCTACACCTTC.